The 16 T cell receptor beta chains listed next were all sequenced from one sample in a study of T cell responses to AZD1222 COVID-19 vaccine (dated by TCRdb to 2020 to 2022). The time point label here, explained by the study, means: baseline before first vaccination. Library creation used the immunoSEQ multiplex PCR assay. TCRdb obtained this table from immuneACCESS and retained in-frame rearrangements with V and J assigned. These tables miss some clones; where compared with another copy, unresolved V genes account for less than half of the shortfall, and the remainder is unexplained. In all, the sample holds about 140,000 clones, and roughly 89% of those were seen once. The ten largest clones take up more than 4.5% of the sample. The specimen comprised peripheral blood, sampled on day 0 of AZD1222 vaccination. All receptors come from an adult in good health.

This chain links TRBV7-9 with TRBJ1-3; D gene ambiguous. The germline gives CDR1 SEHNR, CDR2 FQNEAQ (reference sequence). CDR3 length: 11 residues. V lost 6 bases to trimming and J lost 3 bases, with 3 bases between them. The CDR3 DNA sequence: TGTGCCAGCAGTGGTGGAAACACCATATATTTT. Its translation: CASSGGNTIYF.

The chain uses TRBV19 and TRBJ2-2; 10 nucleotides line up with TRBD1. CDR1 and CDR2 (germline): LNHDA, SQIVND (reference sequence). The trim removed 2 bases at V and 6 bases at J, leaving 9 bases unmatched. CDR3 length equals 17 residues. CDR3 sequence (DNA): TGTGCCAGTAGTATAACCTACTTGGACAGGGGGGCCGGGGAGCTGTTTTTT. Translated: CASSITYLDRGAGELFF.

The V and J genes are TRBV29-1 and TRBJ2-3, with 13 nucleotides matching TRBD2. With V trimmed by 6 bases and J by 1 base, 4 bases remained unmatched. CDR1 and CDR2 from the germline V gene are SQVTM and ANQGSEA. CDR3 length: 15 residues. Written as DNA, the CDR3 is TGCAGCGTCGGGACTAGCGGGATTGGCACAGATACGCAGTATTTT. Its protein is CSVGTSGIGTDTQYF.

The chain combines TRBV28 with TRBJ1-5, with a tentative D call TRBD1 (5 bases). V lost 9 bases, J lost 4 bases, and 16 bases lay in between. CDR3 length: 14 residues. Per the germline V gene, CDR1 is MDHEN and CDR2 is SYDVKM. The DNA for the CDR3 is TGTGCCAGTAATTCAGGGTTGCGGAATCAGCCCCAGCATTTT. Encoded protein: CASNSGLRNQPQHF.

This chain connects TRBV7-9 to TRBJ2-7; 10 nucleotides agree with TRBD1. The J segment lost 1 base and the V segment lost 4 bases, leaving 7 bases of the junction unmatched. CDR1 SEHNR and CDR2 FQNEAQ come from the germline V gene (reference sequence). The CDR3 is 16 amino acids. CDR3 region: CASSWEDRGGSYEQYF. DNA of the CDR3: TGTGCCAGCAGCTGGGAGGACAGGGGGGGATCCTACGAGCAGTACTTC.

The chain joins TRBV2 to TRBJ2-5; D could derive from TRBD1 or TRBD2 (6 bases each). Germline V gene data show CDR1 as SNHLY and CDR2 as FYNNEI. Trimming took off 2 bases at V and 5 bases at J, with 15 bases between the two ends. CDR3 size: 15 residues. Written as DNA, the CDR3 is TGTGCCAGCAGTGAATTTACCGGGGGCCGGGAGACCCAGTACTTC. It specifies CASSEFTGGRETQYF.

The chain combines TRBV7-2 with TRBJ2-1; 7 bases are a match to TRBD2. Germline CDR1 SGHTA, CDR2 FQGNSA. Trimming removed 6 bases from V and 5 bases from J; junction bases left unmatched: 10. The CDR3 extends over 15 amino acids. The CDR3 protein is CASRLSGTLHNEQFF. The CDR3 DNA sequence: TGTGCCAGCAGACTAAGCGGGACCCTTCACAATGAGCAGTTCTTC.

This chain links TRBV11-2 with TRBJ1-6, with TRBD1 matching over 7 bases. Germline loops: CDR1 SGHAT, CDR2 FQNNGV. Losses at the gene ends were 3 bases for V and 9 bases for J; bases not matched to a gene: 5. This CDR3 is 14 amino acids long. CDR3 sequence reads: CASSFDRVISPLHF. The CDR3 region has the DNA TGTGCCAGCAGCTTCGACAGGGTGATTTCACCCCTCCACTTT.

The J gene is TRBJ2-2, the V gene TRBV6-5, with TRBD2 identical over 7 bases. Trimming removed 10 bases from V and 3 bases from J; junction bases left unmatched: 11. From germline, CDR1 is MNHEY and CDR2 SVGAGI. The CDR3 has 15 residues. The CDR3 protein is CATTPGGLDTGELFF. The DNA for the CDR3 is TGTGCCACCACACCCGGGGGGTTGGACACCGGGGAGCTGTTTTTT.

The chain has TRBV3-1 (or the pseudogene TRBV3-2) and TRBJ1-1, with 9 bases matching TRBD1. This CDR3 comprises 15 residues. CDR1 and CDR2 (germline): LGHDT, YNNKEL (reference sequence). Losses at the gene ends were 4 bases for V and 3 bases for J; bases not matched to a gene: 6. The CDR3 DNA reads TGTGCCAGCAGCCTGTGGGGACAGGGACACACTGAAGCTTTCTTT. Translating gives CASSLWGQGHTEAFF.

The chain carries TRBV19 and TRBJ1-1; 7 bases match TRBD1. With 5 bases clipped from V and 2 bases from J, the junction kept 11 bases outside the gene matches. CDR3 length: 16 amino acids. Per germline, CDR1 LNHDA and CDR2 SQIVND (reference sequence). CDR3 loop: CASSARDRVLNTEAFF. As DNA, the CDR3 is TGTGCCAGTAGTGCAAGGGACAGAGTCTTAAACACTGAAGCTTTCTTT.

The chain is built from TRBV3-1 (or the pseudogene TRBV3-2) and TRBJ1-4, with D unresolved. V gave up 0 bases and J gave up 10 bases, with 18 bases separating them. CDR1 and CDR2 from the germline V gene are LGHDT and YNNKEL (reference sequence). The CDR3 extends over 16 amino acids. Here the CDR3 reads CASSQEGKGRIGKLFF. The CDR3 DNA follows: TGTGCCAGCAGCCAAGAAGGAAAGGGCAGGATTGGAAAACTGTTTTTT.

V gene TRBV6-5 combines with J gene TRBJ1-1, with D perhaps TRBD1 (5 bases). V lost 9 bases to trimming and J lost 9 bases, with 23 bases between them. Germline V CDR1 and CDR2: MNHEY, SVGAGI. This CDR3 has 14 residues. CDR3 DNA sequence: TGTGCCAGTCAATTGCCAGGGACTGAGGGAAAAGCTTTCTTT. It codes for CASQLPGTEGKAFF.

The chain employs TRBV18 and TRBJ1-3, with D possibly matching TRBD1 (5 bases). With 0 bases removed from V and 0 bases from J, the gap between germline ends came to 15 bases. This CDR3 has 18 amino acids. From germline, CDR1 is KGHSH and CDR2 LQKENI. CDR3 residues: CASSPPGTGRVSGNTIYF. For the CDR3, the DNA is TGTGCCAGCTCACCACCTGGTACAGGTCGCGTCTCTGGAAACACCATATATTTT.

This rearrangement joins TRBV5-1 to TRBJ2-2; unclear D gene. V gave up 0 bases and J gave up 5 bases, with 17 bases separating them. Germline CDR1 reads SGHRS; CDR2 reads YFSETQ. The CDR3 length is 17 residues. CDR3 nucleotides: TGCGCCAGCAGCTTGGAGGGAAACCGAGATTGGACCGGGGAGCTGTTTTTT. It yields the protein CASSLEGNRDWTGELFF.

J is TRBJ2-1 and V is TRBV28, with D unclear. Germline assignment: CDR1 MDHEN and CDR2 SYDVKM. Between the trimmed V and J ends, which lost 3 bases and 4 bases, there was a span of 4 bases. The CDR3 is 12 amino acids. CDR3 sequence: CASSFLYNEQFF. DNA of the CDR3: TGTGCCAGCAGTTTCTTGTACAATGAGCAGTTCTTC. The full variable domain, rest sourced from reference TRBV28 and TRBJ2-1, is DVKVTQSSRYLVKRTGEKVFLECVQDMDHENMFWYRQDPGLGLRLIYFSYDVKMKEKGDIPEGYSVSREKKERFSLILESASTNQTSMYLCASSFLYNEQFFGPGTRLTVL.